The clone carrying this T cell receptor beta chain was counted between two and nine times. The germline V gene has CDR1 KGHDR and CDR2 SFDVKD. V gave up 8 bases and J gave up 1 base, with 14 bases separating them. This CDR3 comprises 15 residues. The record originates from a study of blood T cell repertoires in COVID-19. In the authors' workflow: Reference gene primer amplification in the assay estimated nucleated cell counts. Assay used: immunoSEQ multiplex PCR; TCRdb lists only in-frame clones, some missing. V and J calls and clone size follow that table, whereas D and trimming were derived from the DNA. The sample consists of roughly 50,000 clones, 60% to 80% of them appearing once.

The sequence came from a human donor with active or convalescent COVID-19. The donor label of this sample is uncertain. The material sequenced was peripheral blood. This chain uses TRBV24-1 with TRBJ2-1; either TRBD1 or TRBD2 may fit D (5 bases each). CDR3 loop: CATTEGRASYNEQFF. CDR3 DNA: TGTGCCACCACTGAGGGCAGGGCGTCCTACAATGAGCAGTTCTTC.